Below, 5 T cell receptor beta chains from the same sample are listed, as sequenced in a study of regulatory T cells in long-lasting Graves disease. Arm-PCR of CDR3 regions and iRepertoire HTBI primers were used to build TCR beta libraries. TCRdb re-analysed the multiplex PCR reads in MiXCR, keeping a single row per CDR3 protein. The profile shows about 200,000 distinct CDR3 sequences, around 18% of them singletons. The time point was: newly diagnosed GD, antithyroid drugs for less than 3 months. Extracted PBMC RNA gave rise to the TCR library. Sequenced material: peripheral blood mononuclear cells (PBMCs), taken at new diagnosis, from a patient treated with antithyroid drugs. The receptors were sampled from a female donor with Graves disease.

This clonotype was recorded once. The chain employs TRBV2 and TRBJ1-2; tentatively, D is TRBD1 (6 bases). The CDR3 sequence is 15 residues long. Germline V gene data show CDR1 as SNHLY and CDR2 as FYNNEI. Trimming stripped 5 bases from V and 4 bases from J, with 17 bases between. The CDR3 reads CASSSGAGVVYGYTF. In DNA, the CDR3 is TGTGCCAGCAGTAGCGGCGCAGGGGTTGTCTATGGCTACACCTTC.

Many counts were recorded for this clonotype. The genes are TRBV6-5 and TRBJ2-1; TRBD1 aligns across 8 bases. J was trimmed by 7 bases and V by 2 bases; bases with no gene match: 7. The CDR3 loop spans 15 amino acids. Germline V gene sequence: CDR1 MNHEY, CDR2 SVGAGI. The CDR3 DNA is TGTGCCAGCAGTTACCAGGGGGCGAATTCGAATGAGCAGTTCTTC. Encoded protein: CASSYQGANSNEQFF.

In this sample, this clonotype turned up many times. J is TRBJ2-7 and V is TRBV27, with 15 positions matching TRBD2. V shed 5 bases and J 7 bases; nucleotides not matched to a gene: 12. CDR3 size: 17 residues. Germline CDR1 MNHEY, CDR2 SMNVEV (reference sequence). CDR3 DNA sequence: TGTGCCAGCAGTCTCCGGACTAGCGGGAGGGGATACGGTGAGCAGTACTTC. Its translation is CASSLRTSGRGYGEQYF.

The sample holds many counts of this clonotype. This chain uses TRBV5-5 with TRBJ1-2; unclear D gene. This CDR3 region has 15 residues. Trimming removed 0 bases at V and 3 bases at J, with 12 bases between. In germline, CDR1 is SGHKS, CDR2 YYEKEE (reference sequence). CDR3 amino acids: CASSLGPPEDYGYTF. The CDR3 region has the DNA TGTGCCAGCAGCTTGGGGCCCCCCGAGGACTATGGCTACACCTTC. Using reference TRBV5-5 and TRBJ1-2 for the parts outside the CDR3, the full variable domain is DAGVTQSPTHLIKTRGQQVTLRCSPISGHKSVSWYQQVLGQGPQFIFQYYEKEERGRGNFPDRFSARQFPNYSSELNVNALLLGDSALYLCASSLGPPEDYGYTFGSGTRLTVV.

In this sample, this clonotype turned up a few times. CDR3 loop: CASSQEIGAGKNIQYF. The CDR3 DNA is TGCGCCAGCAGCCAAGAGATAGGAGCAGGCAAAAACATTCAGTACTTC. The gene calls are TRBV4-3 and TRBJ2-4, with unresolved D. With 0 bases removed from V and 3 bases from J, the gap between germline ends came to 12 bases. Germline V gene lookup returns CDR1 LGHNA and CDR2 YSLEER. CDR3 size: 16 residues.